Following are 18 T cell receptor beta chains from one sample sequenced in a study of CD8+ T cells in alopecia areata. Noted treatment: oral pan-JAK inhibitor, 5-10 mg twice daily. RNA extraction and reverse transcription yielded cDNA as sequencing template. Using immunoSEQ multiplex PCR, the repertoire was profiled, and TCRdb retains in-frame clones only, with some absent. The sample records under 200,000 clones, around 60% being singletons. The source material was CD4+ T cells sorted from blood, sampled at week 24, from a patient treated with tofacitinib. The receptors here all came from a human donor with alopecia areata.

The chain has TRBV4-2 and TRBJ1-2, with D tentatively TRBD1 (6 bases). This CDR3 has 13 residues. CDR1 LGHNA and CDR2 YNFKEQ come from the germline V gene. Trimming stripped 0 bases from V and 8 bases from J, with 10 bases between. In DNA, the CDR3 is TGTGCCAGCAGCCAAGATATACAGGGCGGCTACACCTTC. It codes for CASSQDIQGGYTF.

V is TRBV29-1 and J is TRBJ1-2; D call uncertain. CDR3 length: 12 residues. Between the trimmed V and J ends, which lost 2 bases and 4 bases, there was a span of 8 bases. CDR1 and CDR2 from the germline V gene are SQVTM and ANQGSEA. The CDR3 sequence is CSVETGPYGYTF. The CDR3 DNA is TGCAGCGTTGAAACTGGGCCCTATGGCTACACCTTC.

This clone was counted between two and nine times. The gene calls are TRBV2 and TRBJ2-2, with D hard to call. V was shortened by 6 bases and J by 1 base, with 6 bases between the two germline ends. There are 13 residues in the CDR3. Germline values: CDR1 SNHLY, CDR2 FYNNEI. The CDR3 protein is CASSPENTGELFF. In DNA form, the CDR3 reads TGTGCCAGCAGCCCTGAGAACACCGGGGAGCTGTTTTTT.

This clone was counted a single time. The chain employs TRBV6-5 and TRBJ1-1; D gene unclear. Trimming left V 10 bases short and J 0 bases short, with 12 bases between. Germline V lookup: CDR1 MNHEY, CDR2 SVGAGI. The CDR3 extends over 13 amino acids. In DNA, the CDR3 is TGTGCCACCCAGACGGAGATGAACACTGAAGCTTTCTTT. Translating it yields CATQTEMNTEAFF.

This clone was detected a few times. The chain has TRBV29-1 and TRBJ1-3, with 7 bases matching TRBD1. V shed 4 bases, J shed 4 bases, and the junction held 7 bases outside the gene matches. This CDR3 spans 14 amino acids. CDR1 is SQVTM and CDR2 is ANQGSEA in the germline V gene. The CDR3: CSVARQGGGNTIYF. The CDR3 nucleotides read TGCAGCGTTGCCCGACAGGGAGGAGGAAACACCATATATTTT. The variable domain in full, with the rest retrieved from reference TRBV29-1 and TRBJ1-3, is SAVISQKPSRDICQRGTSLTIQCQVDSQVTMMFWYRQQPGQSLTLIATANQGSEATYESGFVIDKFPISRPNLTFSTLTVSNMSPEDSSIYLCSVARQGGGNTIYFGEGSWLTVV.

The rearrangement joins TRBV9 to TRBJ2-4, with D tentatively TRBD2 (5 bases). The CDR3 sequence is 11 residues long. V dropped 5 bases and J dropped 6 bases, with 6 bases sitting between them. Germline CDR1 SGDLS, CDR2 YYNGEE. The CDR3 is CASREVNIQYF. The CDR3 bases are TGTGCCAGCAGGGAGGTAAACATTCAGTACTTC.

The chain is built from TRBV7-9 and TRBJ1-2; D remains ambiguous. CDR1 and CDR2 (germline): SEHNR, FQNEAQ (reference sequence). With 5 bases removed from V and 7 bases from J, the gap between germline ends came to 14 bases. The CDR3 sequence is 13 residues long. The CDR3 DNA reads TGTGCCAGCAGCCCCCTCGATTCGGGTGGCTACACCTTC. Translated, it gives CASSPLDSGGYTF.

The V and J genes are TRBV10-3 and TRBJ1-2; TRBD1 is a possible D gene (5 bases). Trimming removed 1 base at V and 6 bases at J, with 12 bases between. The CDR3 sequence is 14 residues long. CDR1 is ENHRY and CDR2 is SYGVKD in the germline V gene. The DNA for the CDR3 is TGTGCCATCAGTGAGTGGGCCCAGGGCGATGGCTACACCTTC. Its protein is CAISEWAQGDGYTF.

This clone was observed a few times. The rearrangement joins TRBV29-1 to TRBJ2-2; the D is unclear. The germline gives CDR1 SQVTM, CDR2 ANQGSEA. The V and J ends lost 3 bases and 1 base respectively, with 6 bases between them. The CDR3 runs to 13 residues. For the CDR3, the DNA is TGCAGCGTTGACTGGCGGAACACCGGGGAGCTGTTTTTT. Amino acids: CSVDWRNTGELFF.

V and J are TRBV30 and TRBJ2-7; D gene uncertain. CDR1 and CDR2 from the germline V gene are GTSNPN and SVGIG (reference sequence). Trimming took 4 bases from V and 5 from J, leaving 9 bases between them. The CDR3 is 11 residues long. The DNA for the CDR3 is TGTGCCTGGAAAGGATTTGACGAGCAGTACTTC. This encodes CAWKGFDEQYF. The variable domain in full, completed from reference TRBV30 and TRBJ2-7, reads SQTIHQWPATLVQPVGSPLSLECTVEGTSNPNLYWYRQAAGRGLQLLFYSVGIGQISSEVPQNLSASRPQDRQFILSSKKLLLSDSGFYLCAWKGFDEQYFGPGTRLTVT.

CDR3 nucleotides: TGTGCCAGCTCACCAGCCACCGATTCACCCCTCCACTTT. Residues: CASSPATDSPLHF. The chain recombines TRBV18 with TRBJ1-6; D ambiguous. Deletions cut 2 bases from V and 8 bases from J, with 7 bases between. The germline V gene has CDR1 KGHSH and CDR2 LQKENI. The CDR3 totals 13 residues. Combining the CDR3 with reference TRBV18 and TRBJ1-6 gives the whole variable domain NAGVMQNPRHLVRRRGQEARLRCSPMKGHSHVYWYRQLPEEGLKFMVYLQKENIIDESGMPKERFSAEFPKEGPSILRIQQVVRGDSAAYFCASSPATDSPLHFGNGTRLTVT.

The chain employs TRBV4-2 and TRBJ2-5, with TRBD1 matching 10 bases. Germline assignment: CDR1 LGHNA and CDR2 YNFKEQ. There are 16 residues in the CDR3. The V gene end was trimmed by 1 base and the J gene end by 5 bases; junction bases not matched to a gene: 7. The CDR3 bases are TGTGCCAGCAGCCAAGTGGCGACAGGGGGCATTGAGACCCAGTACTTC. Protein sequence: CASSQVATGGIETQYF.

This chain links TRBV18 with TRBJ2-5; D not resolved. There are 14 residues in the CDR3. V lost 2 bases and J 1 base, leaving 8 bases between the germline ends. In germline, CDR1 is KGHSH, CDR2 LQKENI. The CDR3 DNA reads TGTGCCAGCTCACCAAACGGACGCCAAGAGACCCAGTACTTC. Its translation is CASSPNGRQETQYF.

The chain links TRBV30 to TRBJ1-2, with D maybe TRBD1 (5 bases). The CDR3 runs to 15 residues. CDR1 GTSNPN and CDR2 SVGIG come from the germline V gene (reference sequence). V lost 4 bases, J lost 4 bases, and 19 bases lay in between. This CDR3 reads CAWIRTITGPYGYTF. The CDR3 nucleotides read TGTGCCTGGATACGGACAATCACCGGCCCCTATGGCTACACCTTC.

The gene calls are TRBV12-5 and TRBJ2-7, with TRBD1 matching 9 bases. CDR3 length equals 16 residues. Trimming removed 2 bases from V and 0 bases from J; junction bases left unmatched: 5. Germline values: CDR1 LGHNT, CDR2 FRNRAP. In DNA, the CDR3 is TGTGCTAGTGGTTTGAGAGGGACAGGGACCTCCTACGAGCAGTACTTC. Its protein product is CASGLRGTGTSYEQYF.

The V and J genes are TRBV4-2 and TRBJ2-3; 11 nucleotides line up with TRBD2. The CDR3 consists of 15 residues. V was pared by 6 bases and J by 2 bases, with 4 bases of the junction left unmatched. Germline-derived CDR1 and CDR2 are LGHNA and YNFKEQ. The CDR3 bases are TGTGCCAGCAGTCCACTAGCGGGGGTCACAGATACGCAGTATTTT. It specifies CASSPLAGVTDTQYF.

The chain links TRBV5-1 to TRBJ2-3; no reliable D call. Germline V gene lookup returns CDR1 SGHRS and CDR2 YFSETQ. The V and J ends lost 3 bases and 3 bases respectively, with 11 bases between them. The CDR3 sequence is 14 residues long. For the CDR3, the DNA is TGCGCCAGCAGCTCCGGGCCCGGGACAGATACGCAGTATTTT. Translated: CASSSGPGTDTQYF.

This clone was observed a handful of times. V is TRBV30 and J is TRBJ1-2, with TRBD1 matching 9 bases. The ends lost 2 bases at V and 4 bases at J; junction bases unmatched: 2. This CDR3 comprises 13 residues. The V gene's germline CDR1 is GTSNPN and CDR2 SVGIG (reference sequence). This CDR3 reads CAWSTTGGYGYTF. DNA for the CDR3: TGTGCCTGGAGTACGACAGGGGGCTATGGCTACACCTTC. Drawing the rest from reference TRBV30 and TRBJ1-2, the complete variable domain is SQTIHQWPATLVQPVGSPLSLECTVEGTSNPNLYWYRQAAGRGLQLLFYSVGIGQISSEVPQNLSASRPQDRQFILSSKKLLLSDSGFYLCAWSTTGGYGYTFGSGTRLTVV.